This note documents a single T cell receptor beta chain sequence. Its matching antigen is unknown. Germline lookup yields CDR1 MNHEY and CDR2 SVGAGI. The CDR3 loop spans 14 amino acids. Between the trimmed V and J ends, which lost 6 bases and 1 base, there was a span of 9 bases. The data stem from a study of shared clonotypes between healthy human individuals. Study results and caveats: Large sequencing depth failed to make sorted-subset sequencing complete, rarefaction showed. Naive subsets, compared against memory subsets, generally had larger estimated richness values.

Genomic DNA belonging to each subset was distributed in equal measure over several immunoSEQ plates. Only in-frame clones appear in the TCRdb table, and some are missing; sequencing was by immunoSEQ multiplex PCR. The table has fewer than 850,000 clones, less than 95% seen once. This chain joins TRBV6-5 and TRBJ2-2; maybe TRBD1 (6 bases). Source material: memory CD8+ T cells from PBMCs. Subset given: CD45RO+ cells pooled with CCR7-negative TemRA cells. The origin of this receptor is a young man in good health. Some clones in this sample may be carry-over from other donors' samples. The chain's CDR3 is CASSRQENTGELFF. DNA of the CDR3: TGTGCCAGCAGCCGACAGGAGAACACCGGGGAGCTGTTTTTT.